The rows below give T cell receptor beta chains drawn from one sample of a study of identical twins. TCRdb ran MiXCR on the 5' RACE reads and lists one entry per CDR3 protein. Of roughly 540,000 distinct CDR3 sequences listed, less than 25% are singletons. This sample was also put to use in a study of T cells expressing NK-cell markers.

The sequencing input was CD4+ T cells sorted from blood. These receptors were collected from a woman aged 18-29 years in good health. Both conserved end residues are part of each CDR3. D genes are given only for firm matches. Only part of the rows carry a size: once, few, many, or a class if the clone is expanded.

V gene	clone size	J gene	CDR3 length	D gene	CDR3 protein	CDR3 DNA
TRBV9	NA	TRBJ2-1	18	NA	CASSVGGRGRDTYNEQFF	TGTGCCAGCAGCGTAGGGGGACGGGGCAGGGACACTTACAATGAGCAGTTCTTC
TRBV19	NA	TRBJ2-7	15	NA	CASSLYGGVTYEQYF	TGTGCCAGTAGTCTGTACGGAGGGGTTACCTACGAGCAGTACTTC
TRBV2	NA	TRBJ2-1	15	NA	CASRWSRGAYNEQFF	TGTGCCAGCAGGTGGAGCAGGGGCGCTTACAATGAGCAGTTCTTC
TRBV5-5	few	TRBJ2-5	14	NA	CASSLQGVEETQYF	TGTGCCAGCAGCTTGCAAGGAGTGGAAGAGACCCAGTACTTC
TRBV5-6	NA	TRBJ2-1	12	NA	CASGRQWYEQFF	TGTGCCAGCGGGAGACAATGGTATGAGCAGTTCTTC
TRBV6-1	NA	TRBJ2-7	14	NA	CASSPGRRGGEQYF	TGTGCCAGCAGTCCGGGACGGAGAGGCGGCGAGCAGTACTTC
TRBV11-3	NA	TRBJ2-1	15	NA	CASSFGGGAYNEQFF	TGTGCCAGCAGCTTTGGGGGCGGCGCCTACAATGAGCAGTTCTTC
TRBV18	NA	TRBJ2-1	12	NA	CASSPSPDEQFF	TGTGCCAGCTCACCAAGTCCCGATGAGCAGTTCTTC
TRBV27	NA	TRBJ2-7	17	TRBD1	CASSFLDPLGQGYEQYF	TGTGCCAGCAGTTTTCTCGATCCCCTGGGACAGGGTTACGAGCAGTACTTC
TRBV7-2	NA	TRBJ2-1	15	TRBD1	CASSRADRAPKEQFF	TGTGCCAGCAGCCGCGCCGACAGGGCCCCTAAAGAGCAGTTCTTC
TRBV3-1	many	TRBJ2-1	15	TRBD2	CASSQWTSNDNEQFF	TGTGCCAGCAGCCAGTGGACTAGTAACGACAATGAGCAGTTCTTC
TRBV7-9	once	TRBJ1-5	14	NA	CASSSQNGNQPQHF	TGTGCCAGCAGCTCCCAAAACGGTAATCAGCCCCAGCATTTT
TRBV20-1	few	TRBJ2-3	12	NA	CSAREAGDTQYF	TGCAGTGCTAGAGAAGCAGGTGATACGCAGTATTTT
TRBV12-3/TRBV12-4	many	TRBJ1-4	14	TRBD1	CASSVDRVGEKLFF	TGTGCCAGCAGTGTGGACAGGGTAGGCGAAAAACTGTTTTTT
TRBV20-1	NA	TRBJ1-5	12	NA	CSARGQNQPQHF	TGCAGTGCTAGAGGACAGAATCAGCCCCAGCATTTT
TRBV6-1	few	TRBJ1-2	15	NA	CASSEYPTSGYGYTF	TGTGCCAGCAGTGAATATCCCACCTCGGGCTATGGCTACACCTTC
TRBV20-1	many	TRBJ2-5	15	TRBD1	CSAPGTGTGQETQYF	TGCAGTGCTCCGGGGACCGGGACAGGCCAAGAGACCCAGTACTTC
TRBV18	NA	TRBJ2-7	16	TRBD1	CASSPPRGQGGYEQYF	TGTGCCAGCTCACCACCGAGGGGACAGGGTGGCTACGAGCAGTACTTC
TRBV6-5	many	TRBJ1-1	11	NA	CASSYGTRAFF	TGTGCCAGCAGTTACGGAACGCGGGCTTTCTTT
TRBV27	NA	TRBJ2-3	15	NA	CASSSDIPRPSTQYF	TGTGCCAGCAGTTCGGACATTCCCCGTCCCAGTACGCAGTATTTT
TRBV20-1	few	TRBJ2-7	15	TRBD2	CSATKATSGSYEQYF	TGCAGTGCCACGAAGGCGACTAGCGGGAGTTACGAGCAGTACTTC
TRBV29-1	NA	TRBJ2-7	12	NA	CSVASGSREQYF	TGCAGCGTTGCTTCGGGGTCAAGGGAGCAGTACTTC
TRBV6-1	few	TRBJ2-5	11	NA	CASTIQETQYF	TGTGCCAGCACCATCCAAGAGACCCAGTACTTC
TRBV12-3/TRBV12-4	many	TRBJ2-5	11	NA	CASSPRETQYF	TGTGCCAGCAGTCCACGGGAGACCCAGTACTTC
TRBV7-2	NA	TRBJ2-3	15	TRBD2	CASSFSSGGAYTQYF	TGTGCCAGCAGCTTCTCTAGCGGGGGGGCTTATACGCAGTATTTT
TRBV29-1	few	TRBJ1-1	13	NA	CSAPRSENTEAFF	TGCAGCGCCCCCAGAAGCGAGAACACTGAAGCTTTCTTT
TRBV5-4	NA	TRBJ2-5	12	NA	CASSRDGETQYF	TGTGCCAGCAGCCGGGACGGGGAGACCCAGTACTTC
TRBV10-3	few	TRBJ2-5	13	NA	CAISDGPQETQYF	TGTGCCATCAGTGACGGGCCCCAAGAGACCCAGTACTTC
TRBV6-2/TRBV6-3	NA	TRBJ2-3	11	NA	CASSYGMAQYF	TGTGCCAGCAGTTACGGGATGGCGCAGTATTTT
TRBV20-1	NA	TRBJ2-1	18	TRBD2	CSASHPRWDGRASNEQFF	TGCAGTGCTAGCCACCCCCGTTGGGACGGGAGGGCCAGCAATGAGCAGTTCTTC
TRBV21-1	NA	TRBJ1-3	16	NA	CASSNREELSGNTIYF	TGTGCCAGCAGCAACCGCGAGGAACTCTCTGGAAACACCATATATTTT
TRBV7-8	many	TRBJ2-1	14	NA	CASSLDPGIYEQFF	TGTGCCAGCAGCTTAGACCCAGGTATCTATGAGCAGTTCTTC
TRBV10-3	few	TRBJ1-1	13	TRBD1	CAISAQGSTEAFF	TGTGCCATCAGTGCACAGGGGAGCACTGAAGCTTTCTTT
TRBV5-1	NA	TRBJ1-5	14	NA	CASSVDGYNQPQHF	TGCGCCAGCAGCGTCGACGGATACAATCAGCCCCAGCATTTT
TRBV5-3	once	TRBJ1-1	14	NA	CAGGHSLLITEAFF	TGTGCCGGGGGACACAGTCTTCTCATCACTGAAGCTTTCTTT
TRBV6-1	many	TRBJ1-2	15	TRBD1	CASERDFGTGYGYTF	TGTGCCAGCGAACGCGATTTTGGGACAGGCTATGGCTACACCTTC
TRBV11-2	NA	TRBJ2-2	18	TRBD2	CASSLKWSSGGYRGELFF	TGTGCCAGCAGCTTAAAGTGGTCTAGCGGGGGGTATCGCGGGGAGCTGTTTTTT
TRBV6-5	NA	TRBJ2-7	15	NA	CASSYSPSVVDEQYF	TGTGCCAGCAGTTACTCACCTTCAGTAGTCGACGAGCAGTACTTC
TRBV25-1	NA	TRBJ2-2	15	NA	CASSETVLATGELFF	TGTGCCAGCAGTGAAACGGTACTTGCCACCGGGGAGCTGTTTTTT
TRBV5-4	NA	TRBJ2-3	17	TRBD2	CASSSRTSGISTDTQYF	TGTGCCAGCAGCTCTAGGACTAGCGGAATAAGCACAGATACGCAGTATTTT
TRBV15	NA	TRBJ2-1	14	NA	CATSRELAYNEQFF	TGTGCCACCAGCAGAGAACTAGCCTACAATGAGCAGTTCTTC
TRBV5-1	once	TRBJ2-4	15	NA	CASSLDLVSKNIQYF	TGCGCCAGCAGCTTGGACCTGGTTAGCAAAAACATTCAGTACTTC
TRBV5-1	NA	TRBJ1-2	14	TRBD1	CASSFGQGFGGYTF	TGCGCCAGCAGCTTCGGACAGGGGTTCGGCGGCTACACCTTC
TRBV20-1	few	TRBJ2-1	13	NA	CSARAAEYNEQFF	TGCAGTGCTAGGGCCGCCGAGTACAATGAGCAGTTCTTC
TRBV6-2/TRBV6-3	few	TRBJ2-3	15	TRBD1	CASSSRTGGADTQYF	TGTGCCAGCAGTTCCCGGACAGGGGGTGCAGATACGCAGTATTTT
TRBV7-2	few	TRBJ2-1	15	TRBD2	CASSRLAGEYNEQFF	TGTGCCAGCAGCCGACTAGCGGGAGAGTACAATGAGCAGTTCTTC
TRBV6-1	NA	TRBJ2-5	15	NA	CASRNRAPDQETQYF	TGTGCCAGCAGGAACCGGGCCCCGGACCAAGAGACCCAGTACTTC
TRBV6-5	few	TRBJ1-2	14	TRBD1	CASSYQDRAYGYTF	TGTGCCAGCAGTTACCAAGACAGGGCCTATGGCTACACCTTC
TRBV11-2	many	TRBJ2-3	16	NA	CASSLAAAASTDTQYF	TGTGCCAGCAGCTTAGCTGCTGCGGCCAGCACAGATACGCAGTATTTT
TRBV7-2	NA	TRBJ2-7	16	NA	CASSLVGGGRRYEQYF	TGTGCCAGCAGCTTAGTGGGGGGCGGGAGAAGGTACGAGCAGTACTTC
TRBV3-1	many	TRBJ1-5	13	NA	CASSQGPNQPQHF	TGCGCCAGCAGCCAGGGTCCGAATCAGCCCCAGCATTTT